This T cell receptor beta chain was retrieved from a study of shared clonotypes between healthy human individuals. CDR1 and CDR2 (germline): SGHDN, FVKESK. Trimming removed 0 bases at V and 8 bases at J, with 16 bases between. The CDR3 is 15 residues long. Findings of the study overall: The diversity represented, both genetic and in exposure history, was limited by few donors.

Genomic DNA of each subset was evenly split across several immunoSEQ plates. The method was immunoSEQ multiplex PCR; TCRdb's version includes in-frame clones alone and lacks a portion of them. The table includes 1.6 million or so clones, approximately 98.5% detected once. Remarks on this clone: What it recognizes is unknown.

The receptor was isolated from a young man in good health. Sequencing used naive CD4+ T cells sorted from blood. Documented subset: CD45RA+ positively selected. V gene TRBV14 combines with J gene TRBJ1-1; maybe TRBD1 (5 bases). The CDR3 is CASSQDWGLRTEAFF. The CDR3 nucleotides are TGTGCCAGCAGCCAAGATTGGGGCCTCAGGACGGAAGCTTTCTTT.